The rows below give T cell receptor beta chains drawn from one sample of a study of T cell repertoires in cytomegalovirus infection. Their recognized antigens are unknown. TCRdb called the reads again in MiXCR, with one record for every CDR3 protein. This sample has about 890,000 distinct CDR3 sequences; roughly a third occur once, and the top ten carry 13%. Source: cultured CD8+ T cells from PBMCs, taken from culture after CMV antigen stimulation. The source of these receptors is a human donor in good health (CMV status not recorded). Some clones in this sample may be carry-over from other donors' samples. Each CDR3 is given with its conserved first and last residue. D genes are given only for firm matches. Not all rows give a size; the values are once, few, many and, for expanded clones, a class.

cdr3_nt cdr3_aa v_call d_call clone_size j_call
TGTGCCAGCAGTTATTGGACAGGGGGCGACGAGCAGTACTTC CASSYWTGGDEQYF TRBV6-8 TRBD1 NA TRBJ2-7
TGCGCCAGCAGAAGATTTTATCGGACAGGGGGAGATTCGGCTGAAGCTTTCTTT CASRRFYRTGGDSAEAFF TRBV4-3 TRBD1 NA TRBJ1-1
TGTGCCAGCAGCTTAGGCGGGGGCCGACCTCCTCCCCAGTTCTTC CASSLGGGRPPPQFF TRBV11-1 NA many TRBJ2-1
TGTGCCAGCAGCTCGGGAGCGGAAGAGTGGTATGGCTATGGCTACACCTTC CASSSGAEEWYGYGYTF TRBV7-9 NA NA TRBJ1-2
TGTGCCAGCAGCATCGGGGACACCGGACTCACTGAGCAGTTCTTC CASSIGDTGLTEQFF TRBV6-1 NA many TRBJ2-1
TGTGCCATCAGCGCGACTAGCGGGGGGTATGCAGATACGCAGTATTTT CAISATSGGYADTQYF TRBV10-3 TRBD2 NA TRBJ2-3
TGTGCCAGCAGCCAAGCGAGAGGACCCGGCTCCTATGGCTACACCTTC CASSQARGPGSYGYTF TRBV14 NA few TRBJ1-2
TGTGCCAGCAGCCAAGAGGGGTTCGATGAGCAGTTCTTC CASSQEGFDEQFF TRBV14 NA few TRBJ2-1
TGCAGTGCCAATCAACGGCTGTTGAACACTGAAGCTTTCTTT CSANQRLLNTEAFF TRBV20-1 NA NA TRBJ1-1
TGTGCCAGCAGCCAAGAACGGGGCGGGGGAAGAAGCACAGATACGCAGTATTTT CASSQERGGGRSTDTQYF TRBV4-2 TRBD2 NA TRBJ2-3
TGCGCCAGCAGCCAAGATCGGGCGGCTAATCAGCCCCAGCATTTT CASSQDRAANQPQHF TRBV4-3 NA few TRBJ1-5
TGTGCCAGCAGTTTATTTCTGGACAGCACCGGGGAGCTGTTTTTT CASSLFLDSTGELFF TRBV28 NA NA TRBJ2-2
TGTGCCACCAGCAGAGACGGACTAGCGTACAATGAGCAGTTCTTC CATSRDGLAYNEQFF TRBV15 TRBD2 NA TRBJ2-1
TGTGCCAGCCAGGGCTACGAGCAGTACTTC CASQGYEQYF TRBV2 NA NA TRBJ2-7
TGCGCCAGCAGCCAAGATCTCGCACGGGTTACTGAAGCTTTCTTT CASSQDLARVTEAFF TRBV4-3 NA NA TRBJ1-1
TGTGCCAGCAGCTTGCACGACAATGAGCAGTTCTTC CASSLHDNEQFF TRBV7-2 NA many TRBJ2-1
TGTGCCAGCAGCCAATGGGCCAGGGGGCGCGGCTTGGACACTGAAGCTTTCTTT CASSQWARGRGLDTEAFF TRBV7-9 TRBD1 few TRBJ1-1
TGCAGTGCTAGAGTGACTAGCGGGGGGTGGGCAGATACGCAGTATTTT CSARVTSGGWADTQYF TRBV20-1 TRBD2 NA TRBJ2-3
TGTGCCAGCAGCGTACCATCTAGGACTAGCGGGGGGGCCGAAATAGATACGCAGTATTTT CASSVPSRTSGGAEIDTQYF TRBV9 TRBD2 NA TRBJ2-3
TGTGCCAGCAGCTTAGGACTAGCGGGGGGACCTTACAATGAGCAGTTCTTC CASSLGLAGGPYNEQFF TRBV11-2 TRBD2 many TRBJ2-1
TGTGCCACCAGTGTAGGGAGGGGATCGACGGAAGAGACCCAGTACTTC CATSVGRGSTEETQYF TRBV24-1 TRBD2 few TRBJ2-5
TGTGCCAGCGGTGGGGACAGAAGCGCAGTCGATGAAGCTTTCTTT CASGGDRSAVDEAFF TRBV27 TRBD1 NA TRBJ1-1
TGTGCCACCAGTGACCTCACCGGGGAGCTGTTTTTT CATSDLTGELFF TRBV24-1 NA NA TRBJ2-2
TGCGCCAGCAGCCAAGATATTCGGGGTGGACGGGGGGCGTACAATGAGCAGTTCTTC CASSQDIRGGRGAYNEQFF TRBV4-3 NA few TRBJ2-1